Listed below are T cell receptor beta chains from one sample, sequenced in a study of cytomegalovirus exposure and HLA in healthy donors. Clones were sequenced by immunoSEQ multiplex PCR, and TCRdb holds only the in-frame ones, with some missing. The repertoire holds about 140,000 clones, approximately 80% seen once, with less than 2% in the top ten. The sample consisted of PBMCs. These receptors originate from a woman between 40 and 55 years old in good health and CMV-seronegative. CDR3s leave out the opening cysteine and the closing phenylalanine or tryptophan.

V gene,J gene,CDR3 length,CDR3 protein
TRBV7-3,TRBJ2-3,15,ASSLGLAGGATDTQY
TRBV2,TRBJ2-2,13,ASSPDRANTGELF
TRBV7-9,TRBJ1-1,14,ASSLTIPGENTEAF
TRBV5-4,TRBJ2-1,14,ASSPGGVSSYNEQF
TRBV6-5,TRBJ2-7,14,ASSSPRLAGRGEQY
TRBV11-2,TRBJ2-7,13,ASSLVGQGEYEQY
TRBV29-1,TRBJ2-1,14,SVETGGRTSYNEQF
TRBV28,TRBJ2-3,13,ASSLGTVASDTQY
TRBV6-1,TRBJ1-5,12,ASSPRGAEQPQH
TRBV4-2,TRBJ2-7,14,ASSQVIGTSGREQY
TRBV28,TRBJ1-4,16,ASRQTTSRGSTNEKLF
TRBV27,TRBJ1-1,10,ASRKLNTEAF
TRBV5-3,TRBJ2-6,15,ARSLDGESSGANVLT
TRBV13,TRBJ2-5,13,ASSLGAGIQETQY
TRBV7-2,TRBJ2-5,15,ASSLKLLAAIQETQY
TRBV5-6,TRBJ2-5,12,ASSSGTVQETQY
TRBV5-4,TRBJ1-2,12,ASSFTGGKYGYT
TRBV7-2,TRBJ2-1,11,ASSFAGSDEQF
TRBV7-2,TRBJ1-2,12,ASSLAVQNYGYT
TRBV5-1,TRBJ2-3,14,ASSLVAGVGTDTQY
TRBV19,TRBJ2-3,14,ASSPGGRRSTDTQY
TRBV4-1,TRBJ2-1,15,ASSQEWGGGRYNEQF
TRBV27,TRBJ1-1,16,ASSHHRSPTGGVTEAF